The 3 T cell receptor beta chains presented below share a single source sample, sequenced in a study of vaccination effects on CD4 cells after COVID-19. Libraries were prepared by immunoSEQ multiplex PCR; TCRdb keeps only in-frame clonotypes and omits some of them. The sample consists of tens of thousands of clones, about four fifths of them appearing once. Sequencing was preceded by expansion of antigen-specific CD4+ T cells with viral peptide pools in the ViraFEST assay. Having been cultured for roughly 11 days, the cells underwent CD4+ T cell isolation. It was two doses of either the BNT162b2 or mRNA-1273 vaccine that participants received. No antigen has been assigned to these receptors. This specimen consisted of CD4+ T cells from PBMCs cultured with SARS-CoV-2 spike peptides, obtained after COVID-19 vaccination. The source is a human donor who received a COVID-19 vaccine. Some clones in this sample may be carry-over from other donors' samples.

The V call is TRBV30, the J call TRBJ2-3; 9 bases are shared with TRBD1. The V and J ends lost 5 bases and 4 bases, in that order; junction bases with no gene match: 7. The CDR3 runs to 14 residues. From germline, CDR1 is GTSNPN and CDR2 SVGIG (reference sequence). The chain's CDR3 is CAWQDRGVPDTQYF. DNA for the CDR3: TGTGCCTGGCAGGACAGGGGTGTCCCAGATACGCAGTATTTT. Drawing the rest from reference TRBV30 and TRBJ2-3, the complete variable domain is SQTIHQWPATLVQPVGSPLSLECTVEGTSNPNLYWYRQAAGRGLQLLFYSVGIGQISSEVPQNLSASRPQDRQFILSSKKLLLSDSGFYLCAWQDRGVPDTQYFGPGTRLTVL.

The rearrangement joins TRBV5-1 to TRBJ2-3, with TRBD2 matching 9 bases. The CDR3 is made up of 15 amino acids. Germline loops: CDR1 SGHRS, CDR2 YFSETQ. The ends lost 3 bases at V and 4 bases at J; junction bases unmatched: 6. Here the CDR3 DNA reads TGCGCCAGCAGCTCGCGGGGGGGCCTTCCAGATACGCAGTATTTT. Its protein is CASSSRGGLPDTQYF.

The J gene is TRBJ2-7, the V gene TRBV3-1 (or the pseudogene TRBV3-2), with D perhaps TRBD1 or TRBD2 (7 bases each). Germline V gene lookup returns CDR1 LGHDT and CDR2 YNNKEL (reference sequence). The CDR3 length is 14 residues. Trimming stripped 3 bases from V and 6 bases from J, with 15 bases between. The CDR3 protein is CASSHSGGGIEQYV. CDR3 nucleotides: TGTGCCAGCAGCCATTCAGGGGGGGGCATCGAGCAGTACGTC.